This T cell receptor (beta chain) was identified in a study of T cells in Graves' hyperthyroidism and ophthalmopathy. Study in general: At initial diagnosis, before any treatment had begun, peripheral blood was obtained.

What was amplified from RNA transcripts were TCR beta CDR3 regions. A set of HTBI primers served as the primers for a first-round RT-PCR of the TCR CDR3. From the multiplex PCR reads, TCRdb called clonotypes with MiXCR, one entry per CDR3 protein. The sample has about 420,000 distinct CDR3 sequences; 15% to 18% are singletons. Germline V gene data show CDR1 as DFQATT and CDR2 as SNEGSKA (reference sequence). V gave up 2 bases and J gave up 1 base, with 6 bases separating them. This CDR3 region has 12 residues. The chain carries TRBV20-1 and TRBJ2-7; D ambiguous. The sequenced sample consisted of blood. This clonotype originated in a woman between 18 and 29 years old with Graves' hyperthyroidism. This chain's CDR3 is CSARPMSYEQYF. CDR3 bases: TGCAGTGCTAGACCGATGTCCTACGAGCAGTACTTC.